These 10 T cell receptor beta chains share one sample of origin, sequenced in a study of monozygotic twins with inflammatory bowel disease. TCRdb reprocessed the 5' RACE reads and keeps a single row for each CDR3 protein, giving no DNA. This table lists some 100,000 distinct CDR3 sequences. Material: blood. The origin of the receptors is a human donor with ulcerative colitis or Crohn's disease, or a healthy co-twin of an affected twin (not recorded which).

The rearrangement uses TRBV4-3 and TRBJ2-1. This CDR3 contains 13 residues. Germline V gives CDR1 LGHNA, CDR2 YSLEER. CDR3 sequence reads: CASSQGWDNEQFF.

The chain employs TRBV20-1 and TRBJ1-1; the TCRdb call, TRBD1, lacks DNA for checking. The CDR3 runs to 15 residues. The V gene's germline CDR1 is DFQATT and CDR2 SNEGSKA (reference sequence). CDR3 amino acids: CSASRLTGGITEAFF.

V gene TRBV20-1 combines with J gene TRBJ1-1; TCRdb's D call of TRBD1 is untestable without DNA. CDR3 length: 15 residues. The germline CDR1 and CDR2 sequences are DFQATT and SNEGSKA (reference sequence). CDR3 sequence reads: CSANGAMTLNTEAFF.

V is TRBV10-3 and J is TRBJ2-3; TCRdb outputs TRBD2, but without DNA this stays unchecked. This CDR3 is 18 amino acids long. Germline V gene lookup returns CDR1 ENHRY and CDR2 SYGVKD. CDR3 loop: CATYPGTSGIGSTDTQYF.

The chain carries TRBV5-5 and TRBJ2-7. Per germline, CDR1 SGHKS and CDR2 YYEKEE (reference sequence). The CDR3 spans 14 residues. CDR3 residues: CASSLEEITYEQYF.

The chain carries TRBV19 and TRBJ2-3. Germline CDR1 reads LNHDA; CDR2 reads SQIVND (reference sequence). There are 14 residues in the CDR3. CDR3 region: CASSIALGADTQYF.

This clonotype ranks as medium-sized in terms of frequency. V usage is TRBV27 and J usage is TRBJ2-7; TCRdb lists TRBD2, though no DNA is available to test this call. CDR1 is MNHEY, CDR2 SMNVEV, per germline (reference sequence). This CDR3 is built from 15 residues. CDR3 region: CASSLYLAGGYEQYF.

The chain uses TRBV20-1 and TRBJ1-6. CDR1 DFQATT and CDR2 SNEGSKA come from the germline V gene (reference sequence). The length of the CDR3 is 11 residues. CDR3 region: CSARRGSPLHF.

The chain recombines TRBV29-1 with TRBJ2-3; the TRBD1 assignment by TCRdb is unverifiable without DNA. The CDR3 totals 14 residues. The germline gives CDR1 SQVTM, CDR2 ANQGSEA. This CDR3 is CSVWSAGGTDTQYF.

The J gene is TRBJ1-1, the V gene TRBV28; as DNA is missing, the TRBD1 call by TCRdb cannot be tested. Germline V gives CDR1 MDHEN, CDR2 SYDVKM. This CDR3 is 18 amino acids long. CDR3 in amino acids: CASSRRQGYWGVNTEAFF.